The 25 T cell receptor beta chains below were found in one sample sequenced in a study of CD8 T cells in Susac syndrome. Reverse transcription of roughly 0.45 to 1 ug RNA used random hexamers. MiXCR, run by TCRdb on the immunoSEQ multiplex PCR reads, gives a single entry per CDR3 protein. The sample lists around 170,000 distinct CDR3 sequences, roughly 92% occurring once. The material sequenced was CD4+ T cells from PBMCs. The receptor set was obtained from a human donor with Susac syndrome.

The rearrangement links TRBV6-5 to TRBJ2-3; D remains ambiguous. Trimming took off 2 bases at V and 2 bases at J, with 8 bases between the two ends. Germline CDR1 and CDR2: MNHEY and SVGAGI. This CDR3 has 14 amino acids. The CDR3 reads CASSYDLSTDTQYF. The CDR3 DNA reads TGTGCCAGCAGTTACGACCTTTCCACAGATACGCAGTATTTT.

The rearrangement joins TRBV12-3 or TRBV12-4 to TRBJ2-5, with D possibly matching TRBD1 (6 bases). The CDR3 covers 14 residues. The V gene lost 8 bases and the J gene lost 4 bases, with 17 bases spanning the gap. CDR3 nucleotides: TGTGCCAGCTCGTACAGGGTTGGTCGAGAGACCCAGTACTTC. Translated: CASSYRVGRETQYF.

The chain joins TRBV7-8 to TRBJ1-6; D may be TRBD1 (5 bases). Germline values: CDR1 SGHVS, CDR2 FQNEAQ. This CDR3 is 14 amino acids long. Trimming cost V 3 bases and J 7 bases, with 10 bases left between them. The CDR3 coding sequence is TGTGCCAGCAGCTTGGATGGGGGGAATTCACCCCTCCACTTT. It encodes CASSLDGGNSPLHF.

This chain uses TRBV27 with TRBJ1-2; 10 bases are a match to TRBD1. V shed 3 bases and J 8 bases; nucleotides not matched to a gene: 6. CDR1 and CDR2 (germline): MNHEY, SMNVEV (reference sequence). CDR3 length: 14 amino acids. CDR3 amino acids: CASSFRQGAWGYTF. The CDR3 nucleotides read TGTGCCAGCAGTTTCAGACAGGGGGCCTGGGGCTACACCTTC.

The chain joins TRBV7-8 to TRBJ2-2, with D perhaps matching TRBD1 (6 bases). CDR3 length: 15 residues. The V end lost 0 bases, the J end lost 5 bases, and 10 bases lay between the germline ends. Germline V CDR1 and CDR2: SGHVS, FQNEAQ. CDR3 region: CASSLADRLTGELFF. The CDR3 nucleotides read TGTGCCAGCAGCTTAGCGGACAGACTAACCGGGGAGCTGTTTTTT.

The chain joins TRBV2 to TRBJ1-6, with a tentative D call TRBD1 (6 bases). Germline V gene sequence: CDR1 SNHLY, CDR2 FYNNEI. Trimming left V 5 bases short and J 8 bases short, with 10 bases between. This CDR3 comprises 13 residues. The CDR3 reads CASSTDSYSPLHF. CDR3 nucleotide sequence: TGTGCCAGCAGTACGGACAGCTATTCACCCCTCCACTTT. Using reference TRBV2 and TRBJ1-6 for the parts outside the CDR3, the full variable domain is EPEVTQTPSHQVTQMGQEVILRCVPISNHLYFYWYRQILGQKVEFLVSFYNNEISEKSEIFDDQFSVERPDGSNFTLKIRSTKLEDSAMYFCASSTDSYSPLHFGNGTRLTVT.

CDR3 bases: TGTGCCAGCAGCCCGAGCGGAGCAACTAATGAAAAACTGTTTTTT. Its protein product is CASSPSGATNEKLFF. This chain uses TRBV4-2 with TRBJ1-4; unclear D gene. Germline-derived CDR1 and CDR2 are LGHNA and YNFKEQ. The CDR3 is made up of 15 amino acids. The ends were cut back, 4 bases at V and 0 bases at J, with 9 bases in the middle.

The V and J genes are TRBV20-1 and TRBJ1-2; D might be TRBD1 (5 bases). V was cut by 0 bases and J by 2 bases, with 13 bases left in between. Germline V lookup: CDR1 DFQATT, CDR2 SNEGSKA (reference sequence). This CDR3 is 15 amino acids long. The CDR3 region is CSARDGANPNYGYTF. The CDR3 DNA follows: TGCAGTGCTAGAGATGGGGCCAACCCGAACTATGGCTACACCTTC.

This clonotype has just one count. The V gene is TRBV11-2, the J gene TRBJ2-5; D ambiguous. The CDR3 contains 17 residues. V was cut by 0 bases and J by 1 base, with 15 bases left in between. Germline CDR1 SGHAT, CDR2 FQNNGV. The CDR3 coding sequence is TGTGCCAGCAGCTTAGATAGTAGGCAGGCGTCCCAAGAGACCCAGTACTTC. Protein sequence: CASSLDSRQASQETQYF.

The chain is built from TRBV30 and TRBJ1-6, with D perhaps matching TRBD1 (5 bases). This CDR3 spans 14 amino acids. The ends were cut back, 4 bases at V and 7 bases at J, with 14 bases in the middle. Germline loops: CDR1 GTSNPN, CDR2 SVGIG (reference sequence). The CDR3 spells CAWNPGGKNSPLHF. CDR3 coding DNA: TGTGCCTGGAACCCCGGGGGGAAGAATTCACCCCTCCACTTT. Full variable domain (missing parts from reference TRBV30 and TRBJ1-6): SQTIHQWPATLVQPVGSPLSLECTVEGTSNPNLYWYRQAAGRGLQLLFYSVGIGQISSEVPQNLSASRPQDRQFILSSKKLLLSDSGFYLCAWNPGGKNSPLHFGNGTRLTVT.

The chain combines TRBV14 with TRBJ1-2; no definite D call. The CDR3 totals 13 residues. V was shortened by 2 bases and J by 3 bases, with 7 bases between the two germline ends. Germline values: CDR1 SGHDN, CDR2 FVKESK. The CDR3 sequence: CASSQMLYYGYTF. In DNA, the CDR3 is TGTGCCAGCAGCCAAATGTTATACTATGGCTACACCTTC.

The chain joins TRBV29-1 to TRBJ2-5; TRBD1 might be the D (5 bases). Trimming pared 5 bases from V and 2 bases from J, leaving 6 bases between. This CDR3 comprises 11 residues. Germline V gene sequence: CDR1 SQVTM, CDR2 ANQGSEA. The CDR3 sequence is CSVRQQETQYF. As DNA, the CDR3 is TGCAGCGTTAGACAGCAAGAGACCCAGTACTTC.

The chain has TRBV11-3 and TRBJ2-5; D gene uncertain. The CDR3 totals 13 residues. In germline, CDR1 is SGHNT, CDR2 YENEEA. Trimming pared 5 bases from V and 4 bases from J, leaving 11 bases between. The CDR3: CASSQSAVETQYF. Written as DNA, the CDR3 is TGTGCCAGCAGCCAGTCAGCCGTAGAGACCCAGTACTTC. Full variable domain (rest looked up from reference TRBV11-3 and TRBJ2-5): EAGVVQSPRYKIIEKKQPVAFWCNPISGHNTLYWYLQNLGQGPELLIRYENEEAVDDSQLPKDRFSAERLKGVDSTLKIQPAELGDSAVYLCASSQSAVETQYFGPGTRLLVL.

This rearrangement joins TRBV20-1 to TRBJ1-1; possibly TRBD1 for D (6 bases). Germline CDR1 reads DFQATT; CDR2 reads SNEGSKA (reference sequence). V shed 0 bases and J shed 5 bases, with 10 bases lying between them. This CDR3 is 13 amino acids long. Written as DNA, the CDR3 is TGCAGTGCTAGAGATAACAGGGTGACTGAAGCTTTCTTT. It is translated as CSARDNRVTEAFF.

V gene TRBV29-1 combines with J gene TRBJ1-4; maybe TRBD1 (5 bases). Germline values: CDR1 SQVTM, CDR2 ANQGSEA. V dropped 3 bases and J dropped 4 bases, with 9 bases sitting between them. The CDR3 runs 13 residues. The CDR3 region is CSVDGGGNEKLFF. The CDR3 nucleotides read TGCAGCGTTGATGGGGGAGGTAATGAAAAACTGTTTTTT.

The DNA for the CDR3 is TGCAGCGCAGGGGGGGGCAGCAATCAGCCCCAGCATTTT. It is translated as CSAGGGSNQPQHF. The chain employs TRBV29-1 and TRBJ1-5; the match to TRBD1 covers 7 bases. Germline loops: CDR1 SQVTM, CDR2 ANQGSEA. The CDR3 extends over 13 amino acids. J was trimmed by 1 base and V by 7 bases; bases with no gene match: 4. The variable domain in full, completed from reference TRBV29-1 and TRBJ1-5, reads SAVISQKPSRDICQRGTSLTIQCQVDSQVTMMFWYRQQPGQSLTLIATANQGSEATYESGFVIDKFPISRPNLTFSTLTVSNMSPEDSSIYLCSAGGGSNQPQHFGDGTRLSIL.

This clonotype came up once. The chain is built from TRBV28 and TRBJ2-1; D is unresolved. Trimming cost V 2 bases and J 12 bases, with 20 bases left between them. There are 15 residues in the CDR3. Germline lookup yields CDR1 MDHEN and CDR2 SYDVKM. The CDR3 nucleotides read TGTGCCAGCAGTTTAAAGGGCGACCGTCAGCTGGGGCAGTTCTTC. Protein product: CASSLKGDRQLGQFF.

The J gene is TRBJ1-2, the V gene TRBV6-5; D not certain. Germline loops: CDR1 MNHEY, CDR2 SVGAGI. The CDR3 sequence is 13 residues long. The V gene lost 2 bases and the J gene lost 4 bases, with 8 bases spanning the gap. Here the CDR3 DNA reads TGTGCCAGCAGTTACAGGGCGGGCTATGGCTACACCTTC. Amino acids: CASSYRAGYGYTF.

The chain combines TRBV7-2 with TRBJ2-2, with 7 bases aligning to TRBD1. Germline lookup yields CDR1 SGHTA and CDR2 FQGNSA. V shed 4 bases, J shed 4 bases, and the junction held 9 bases outside the gene matches. The CDR3 totals 16 residues. The DNA for the CDR3 is TGTGCCAGCAGCTCAACCGGGACAGTCCGCACCGGGGAGCTGTTTTTT. It codes for CASSSTGTVRTGELFF. Supplemented by reference TRBV7-2 and TRBJ2-2, the full variable domain reads GAGVSQSPSNKVTEKGKDVELRCDPISGHTALYWYRQSLGQGLEFLIYFQGNSAPDKSGLPSDRFSAERTGGSVSTLTIQRTQQEDSAVYLCASSSTGTVRTGELFFGEGSRLTVL.

V usage is TRBV29-1 and J usage is TRBJ2-5, with 7 bases aligning to TRBD1. The CDR3 sequence is 15 residues long. CDR1 and CDR2 from the germline V gene are SQVTM and ANQGSEA. Losses at the gene ends were 2 bases for V and 4 bases for J; bases not matched to a gene: 10. CDR3 loop: CSVEFGQASRETQYF. DNA for the CDR3: TGCAGCGTTGAATTCGGACAGGCATCGAGAGAGACCCAGTACTTC.

The chain uses TRBV2 and TRBJ2-7; perhaps TRBD1 as D (5 bases). The CDR3 consists of 14 residues. Trimming pared 7 bases from V and 0 bases from J, leaving 13 bases between. Looked up from germline, CDR1 is SNHLY and CDR2 is FYNNEI. CDR3 nucleotide sequence: TGTGCCAGCACACCCCAGGGTGCCTCCTACGAGCAGTACTTC. Translation: CASTPQGASYEQYF.

V is TRBV11-2 and J is TRBJ1-2, with a tentative D call TRBD1 (5 bases). The V and J ends lost 1 base and 7 bases respectively, with 10 bases between them. Per the germline V gene, CDR1 is SGHAT and CDR2 is FQNNGV. CDR3 length: 13 residues. CDR3 sequence (DNA): TGTGCCAGCAGCTTAGGAGGGGAGGGTGGCTACACCTTC. Residues: CASSLGGEGGYTF.

V usage is TRBV12-3 or TRBV12-4 and J usage is TRBJ2-3; maybe TRBD1 (5 bases). The CDR3 runs to 12 residues. V lost 8 bases to trimming and J lost 0 bases, with 6 bases between them. The CDR3 spells CASDRSTDTQYF. In DNA form, the CDR3 reads TGTGCCAGCGACAGAAGCACAGATACGCAGTATTTT.

The J gene is TRBJ2-7, the V gene TRBV7-3; possible D gene TRBD1, 6 bases. The CDR3 runs 14 residues. Looked up from germline, CDR1 is SGHTA and CDR2 is FQGTGA. The germline V and J ends were trimmed by 5 bases and 0 bases, with 11 bases remaining between them. The CDR3 sequence: CASSQQGPSYEQYF. DNA of the CDR3: TGTGCCAGCAGCCAACAGGGTCCCTCCTACGAGCAGTACTTC.

The V and J genes are TRBV14 and TRBJ2-3; D tentatively fits TRBD1 or TRBD2 (5 bases each). The V gene lost 3 bases and the J gene lost 5 bases, with 12 bases spanning the gap. CDR1 and CDR2 (germline): SGHDN, FVKESK. The CDR3 length is 14 residues. This chain's CDR3 is CASSQGRTQDTQYF. Written as DNA, the CDR3 is TGTGCCAGCAGCCAGGGACGTACACAAGATACGCAGTATTTT.